Described below is a single T cell receptor beta chain sequence and its context. In germline, CDR1 is MDHEN, CDR2 SYDVKM. The CDR3 consists of 15 residues. With 9 bases removed from V and 4 bases from J, the gap between germline ends came to 19 bases. The data stem from a study of blood T cells in healthy people across ages. Alongside a J-beta primer mix, a sample-barcoded 5' primer served in a second PCR lasting about 7 to 12 cycles. TCRdb processed the 5' RACE reads anew with MiXCR; each CDR3 protein has one entry. The sample has approximately 960,000 distinct CDR3 sequences; about 27% are singletons. A further study also used this sample, focusing on T cells of mothers and their children.

The V gene is TRBV28, the J gene TRBJ2-4, with D maybe TRBD1 (5 bases). Sequenced material: blood. This TCR derives from a woman between 35 and 50 years old in good health. The CDR3 region has the DNA TGTGCCAGTAAGCCCCCACAGGAGAGAAAAAACATTCAGTACTTC. Its translation: CASKPPQERKNIQYF.